This T cell receptor (beta chain) derives from a study of T-cell reconstitution after alpha-beta-depleted transplantation in children. Whole-study findings and limits: T-cell counts and diversity were attributed mostly to newly produced T cells one year after transplant.

In its sample, this clonotype was seen a few times. The antigen is undetermined. The germline V gene has CDR1 MDHEN and CDR2 SYDVKM. This CDR3 has 11 amino acids. V was clipped by 3 bases and J by 9 bases, with 6 bases between them. It was with unique molecular identifiers that the TCRbeta library was prepared. Each CDR3 protein gets one entry after TCRdb re-called the PCR reads with MiXCR. The table includes about 290,000 distinct CDR3 sequences, nearly 8% detected once. The rearrangement joins TRBV28 to TRBJ1-5; D is uncertain. The specimen was peripheral blood, collected 360 days after TCRalphabeta/CD19-depleted stem cell transplant. This clonotype was sampled from a female patient aged 2-9 years who had a stem cell transplant for Fanconi anemia, so the T cells may come from the graft donor. This CDR3 is CASSFLGPQHF. CDR3 nucleotide sequence: TGTGCCAGCAGTTTTTTAGGGCCCCAGCATTTT. The whole variable domain, remainder taken from reference TRBV28 and TRBJ1-5, is DVKVTQSSRYLVKRTGEKVFLECVQDMDHENMFWYRQDPGLGLRLIYFSYDVKMKEKGDIPEGYSVSREKKERFSLILESASTNQTSMYLCASSFLGPQHFGDGTRLSIL.